This T cell receptor (beta chain) appears in the sequencing data of a study of cytomegalovirus exposure and HLA in healthy donors. About the study: The 120 or so validation repertoires, a later analysis reported, used the same platform as the approximately 670 first-cohort repertoires.

Remarks on this clone: A junction boundary mismatches the germline segment, possibly from a read error.

This CDR3 has 17 amino acids. Looked up from germline, CDR1 is SGHDT and CDR2 is YYEEEE. Here immunoSEQ multiplex PCR was the method, and the copy in TCRdb shows in-frame clones only, minus some. Of some 150,000 clones listed, 86% are singletons. The receptor's source is a man younger than 35 in good health and CMV-seropositive. Specimen: PBMCs. The V gene is TRBV5-6, the J gene TRBJ2-3; 9 nucleotides align to TRBD1. The CDR3 reads CASTLREGQGRADTQYF. CDR3 bases: TGTGCCAGCACCTTGAGAGAAGGACAGGGGCGTGCAGATACGCAGTATTTT.